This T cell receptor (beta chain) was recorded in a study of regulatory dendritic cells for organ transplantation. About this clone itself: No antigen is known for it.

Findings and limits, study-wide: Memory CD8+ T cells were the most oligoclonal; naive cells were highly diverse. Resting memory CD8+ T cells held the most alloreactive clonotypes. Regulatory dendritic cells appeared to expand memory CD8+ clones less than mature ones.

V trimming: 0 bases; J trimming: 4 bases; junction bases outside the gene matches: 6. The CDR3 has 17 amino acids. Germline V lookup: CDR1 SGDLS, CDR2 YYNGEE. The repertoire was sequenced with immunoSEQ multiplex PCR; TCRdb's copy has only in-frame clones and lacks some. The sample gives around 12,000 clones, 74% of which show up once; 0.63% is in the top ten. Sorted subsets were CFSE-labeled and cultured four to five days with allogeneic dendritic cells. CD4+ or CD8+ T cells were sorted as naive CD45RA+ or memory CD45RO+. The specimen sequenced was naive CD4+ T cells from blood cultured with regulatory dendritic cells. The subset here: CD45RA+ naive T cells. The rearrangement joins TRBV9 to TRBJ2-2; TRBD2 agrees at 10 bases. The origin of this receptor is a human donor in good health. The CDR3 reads CASSVELAGLSTGELFF. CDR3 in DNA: TGTGCCAGCAGCGTAGAACTAGCGGGGCTCAGCACCGGGGAGCTGTTTTTT. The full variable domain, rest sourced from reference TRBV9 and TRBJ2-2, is DSGVTQTPKHLITATGQRVTLRCSPRSGDLSVYWYQQSLDQGLQFLIQYYNGEERAKGNILERFSAQQFPDLHSELNLSSLELGDSALYFCASSVELAGLSTGELFFGEGSRLTVL.